This T cell receptor beta chain derives from a study of cytomegalovirus exposure and HLA in healthy donors. Study-level results: In a later analysis, a missense DCLRE1C variant was linked to TCR beta V- and J-gene trimming. Cytomegalovirus association was assigned to more than 150 TCR beta chains.

About this clone: Its target is not known.

PCR was performed using 60 Vbeta and 13 Jbeta primers. TCRdb's table, derived via immunoSEQ multiplex PCR, lists solely in-frame clones and lacks some. The profile covers approximately 150,000 clones, with about 72% appearing a single time and more than 3.5% taken by the ten largest. The germline V and J ends were trimmed by 6 bases and 0 bases, with 15 bases remaining between them. CDR1 and CDR2 from the germline V gene are LGHNT and FRNRAP. This CDR3 has 17 amino acids. The receptor was derived from a man aged 25-40 years in good health and CMV-seropositive. This rearrangement joins TRBV12-5 to TRBJ2-6; D is possibly TRBD2 (6 bases). The specimen sequenced was PBMCs. CDR3 in amino acids: CASGPLQGGSGANVLTF. The CDR3 nucleotides are TGTGCTAGTGGCCCCTTGCAGGGAGGCTCTGGGGCCAACGTCCTGACTTTC.